The TCR beta chain described here comes from a study of CD8 T cells in Susac syndrome. From blood CD8+ and CD4+ T cells, TCR beta sequences were generated. TEMRA cells were FACS-enriched, and CD8+ and CD4+ T cells were isolated negatively. Random hexamers were used to reverse transcribe an amount of about 0.45 to 1 ug RNA. TCRdb independently ran MiXCR on the immunoSEQ multiplex PCR reads; one entry per CDR3 protein. The sample lists 150,000 to 250,000 distinct CDR3 sequences, over 90% occurring once. The CDR3 is made up of 15 amino acids. Trimming took off 3 bases at V and 3 bases at J, with 15 bases between the two ends. Germline V gene sequence: CDR1 SGDLS, CDR2 YYNGEE.

The receptor's source is a human donor with multiple sclerosis. Material: CD4+ T cells from PBMCs. The chain combines TRBV9 with TRBJ2-5; D is unresolved. For the CDR3, the DNA is TGTGCCAGCAGCGCCCACGTTGGGTATAAAGAGACCCAGTACTTC. Amino acid sequence: CASSAHVGYKETQYF.